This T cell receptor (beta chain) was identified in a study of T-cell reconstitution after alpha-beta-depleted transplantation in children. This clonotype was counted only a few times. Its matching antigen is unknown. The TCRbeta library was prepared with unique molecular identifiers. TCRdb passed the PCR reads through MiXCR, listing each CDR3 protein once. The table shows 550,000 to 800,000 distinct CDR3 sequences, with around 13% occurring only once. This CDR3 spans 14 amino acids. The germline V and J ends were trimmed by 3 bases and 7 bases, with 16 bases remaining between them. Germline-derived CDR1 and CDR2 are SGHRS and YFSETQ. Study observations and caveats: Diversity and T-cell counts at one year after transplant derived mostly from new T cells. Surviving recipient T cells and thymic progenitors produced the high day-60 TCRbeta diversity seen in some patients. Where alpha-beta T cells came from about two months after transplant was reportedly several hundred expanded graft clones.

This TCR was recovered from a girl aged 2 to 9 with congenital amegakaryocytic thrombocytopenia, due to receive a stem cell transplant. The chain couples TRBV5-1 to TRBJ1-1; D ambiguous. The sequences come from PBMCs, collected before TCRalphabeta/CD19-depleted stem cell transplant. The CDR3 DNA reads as TGCGCCAGCAGCTCCCAAACCGGACGGGGTGAAGCTTTCTTT. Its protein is CASSSQTGRGEAFF. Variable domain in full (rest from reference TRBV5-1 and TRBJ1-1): KAGVTQTPRYLIKTRGQQVTLSCSPISGHRSVSWYQQTPGQGLQFLFEYFSETQRNKGNFPGRFSGRQFSNSRSEMNVSTLELGDSALYLCASSSQTGRGEAFFGQGTRLTVV.